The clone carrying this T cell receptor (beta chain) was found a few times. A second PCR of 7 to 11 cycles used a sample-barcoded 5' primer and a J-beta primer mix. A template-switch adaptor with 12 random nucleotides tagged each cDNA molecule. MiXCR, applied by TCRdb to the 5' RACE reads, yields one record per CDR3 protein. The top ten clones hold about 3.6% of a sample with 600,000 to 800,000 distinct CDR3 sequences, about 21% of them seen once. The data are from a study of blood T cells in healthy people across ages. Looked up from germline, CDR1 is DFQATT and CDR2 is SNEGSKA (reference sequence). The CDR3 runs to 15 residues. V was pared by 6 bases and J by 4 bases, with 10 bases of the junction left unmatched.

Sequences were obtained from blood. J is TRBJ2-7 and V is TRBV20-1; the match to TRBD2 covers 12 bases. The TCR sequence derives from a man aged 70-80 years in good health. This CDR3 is CSAPPSGRASYEQYF. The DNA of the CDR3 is TGCAGTGCCCCCCCTAGCGGGAGGGCCTCTTACGAGCAGTACTTC.